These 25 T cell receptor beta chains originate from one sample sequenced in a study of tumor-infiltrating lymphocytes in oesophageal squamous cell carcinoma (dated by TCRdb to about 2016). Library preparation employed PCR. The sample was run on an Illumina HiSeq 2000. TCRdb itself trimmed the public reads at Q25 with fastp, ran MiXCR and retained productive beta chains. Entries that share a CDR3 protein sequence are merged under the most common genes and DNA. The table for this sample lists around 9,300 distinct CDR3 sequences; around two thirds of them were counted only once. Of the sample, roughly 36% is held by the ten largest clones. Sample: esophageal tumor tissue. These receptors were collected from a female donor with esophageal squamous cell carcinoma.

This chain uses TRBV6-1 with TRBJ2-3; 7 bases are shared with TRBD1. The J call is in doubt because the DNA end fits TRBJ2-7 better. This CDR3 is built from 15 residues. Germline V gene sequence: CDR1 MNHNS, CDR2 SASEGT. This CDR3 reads CASSEVSQGAYEQYF. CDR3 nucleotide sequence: TGTGCCAGCAGTGAAGTTAGCCAGGGGGCCTACGAGCAGTACTTC.

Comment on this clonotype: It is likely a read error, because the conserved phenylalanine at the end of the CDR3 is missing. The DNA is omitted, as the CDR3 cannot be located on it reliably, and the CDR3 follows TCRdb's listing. The chain's CDR3 is CASSPPVTRLYNEQYFGA. V gene TRBV7-2 combines with J gene TRBJ1-6; TRBD1, the table's D call, was not compared with the DNA. Germline lookup yields CDR1 SGHTA and CDR2 FQGNSA. Counting both end residues, the CDR3 totals 18 amino acids.

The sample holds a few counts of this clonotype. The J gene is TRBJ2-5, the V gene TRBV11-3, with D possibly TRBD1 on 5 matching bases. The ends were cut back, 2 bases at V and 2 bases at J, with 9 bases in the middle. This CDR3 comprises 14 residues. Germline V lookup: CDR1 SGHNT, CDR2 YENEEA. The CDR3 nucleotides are TGTGCCAGCAGCTTACGGGCAGGGCAAGAGACCCAGTACTTC. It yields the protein CASSLRAGQETQYF.

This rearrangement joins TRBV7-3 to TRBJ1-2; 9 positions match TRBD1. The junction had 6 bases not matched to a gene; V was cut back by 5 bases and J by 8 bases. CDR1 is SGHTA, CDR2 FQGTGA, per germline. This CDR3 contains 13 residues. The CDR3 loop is CASSPGQGEGYTF. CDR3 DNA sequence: TGTGCCAGCAGCCCGGGACAGGGTGAGGGCTACACCTTC. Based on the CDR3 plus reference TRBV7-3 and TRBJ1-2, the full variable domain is GAGVSQTPSNKVTEKGKYVELRCDPISGHTALYWYRQSLGQGPEFLIYFQGTGAADDSGLPNDRFFAVRPEGSVSTLKIQRTERGDSAVYLCASSPGQGEGYTFGSGTRLTVV.

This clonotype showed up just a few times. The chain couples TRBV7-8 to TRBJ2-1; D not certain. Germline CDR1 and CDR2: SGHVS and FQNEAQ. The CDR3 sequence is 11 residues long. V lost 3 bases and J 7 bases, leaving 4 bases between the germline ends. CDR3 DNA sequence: TGTGCCAGCAGCTTGTTAAATGAGCAGTTCTTC. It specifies CASSLLNEQFF.

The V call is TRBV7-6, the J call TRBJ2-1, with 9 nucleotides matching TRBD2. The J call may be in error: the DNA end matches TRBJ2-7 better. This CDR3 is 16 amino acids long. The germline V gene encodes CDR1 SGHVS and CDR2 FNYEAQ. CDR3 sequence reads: CASSPIGGGGAYEQYF. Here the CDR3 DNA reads TGTGCCAGCAGCCCCATTGGGGGCGGGGGGGCCTACGAGCAGTACTTC.

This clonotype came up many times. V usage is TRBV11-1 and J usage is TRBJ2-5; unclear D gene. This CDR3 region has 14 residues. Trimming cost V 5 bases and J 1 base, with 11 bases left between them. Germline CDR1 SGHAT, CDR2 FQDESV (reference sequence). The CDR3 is CASSDRSIQETQYF. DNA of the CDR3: TGTGCCAGCAGCGACCGTTCTATCCAAGAGACCCAGTACTTC.

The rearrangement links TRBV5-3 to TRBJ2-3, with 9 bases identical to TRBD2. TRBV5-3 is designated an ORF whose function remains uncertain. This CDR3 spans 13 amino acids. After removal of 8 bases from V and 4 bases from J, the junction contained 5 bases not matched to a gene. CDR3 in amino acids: CASSGTSSDTQYF. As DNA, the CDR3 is TGTGCCAGCAGCGGGACTAGCTCAGATACGCAGTATTTT.

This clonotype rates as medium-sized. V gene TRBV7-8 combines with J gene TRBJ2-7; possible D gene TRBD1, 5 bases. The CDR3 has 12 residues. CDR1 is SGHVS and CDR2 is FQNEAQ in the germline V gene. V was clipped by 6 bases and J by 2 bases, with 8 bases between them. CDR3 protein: CASRTGPYEQYF. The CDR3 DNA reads TGTGCCAGCAGAACAGGACCCTACGAGCAGTACTTC.

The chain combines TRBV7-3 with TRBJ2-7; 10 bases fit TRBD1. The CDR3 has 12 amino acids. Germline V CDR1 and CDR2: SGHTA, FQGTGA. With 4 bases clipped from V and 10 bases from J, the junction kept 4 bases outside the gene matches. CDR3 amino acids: CASSWGTGDQYF. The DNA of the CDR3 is TGTGCCAGCAGCTGGGGGACAGGGGACCAGTACTTC.

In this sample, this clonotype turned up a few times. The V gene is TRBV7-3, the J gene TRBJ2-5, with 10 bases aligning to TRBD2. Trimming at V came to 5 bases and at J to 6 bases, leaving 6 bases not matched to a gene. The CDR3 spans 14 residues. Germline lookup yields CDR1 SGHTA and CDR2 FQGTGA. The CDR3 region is CASSEGGLAKTQYF. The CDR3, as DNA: TGTGCCAGCAGCGAAGGGGGACTAGCGAAGACCCAGTACTTC.

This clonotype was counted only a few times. DNA for the CDR3: TGTGCCAGCAGCTTAAACACCGGGGCGGGAGAGACCCAGTACTTC. It is translated as CASSLNTGAGETQYF. The chain joins TRBV7-2 to TRBJ2-5; the D gene could be TRBD1 or TRBD2 (5 bases each). From germline, CDR1 is SGHTA and CDR2 FQGNSA. The CDR3 length is 15 residues. Trimming cost V 2 bases and J 4 bases, with 14 bases left between them.

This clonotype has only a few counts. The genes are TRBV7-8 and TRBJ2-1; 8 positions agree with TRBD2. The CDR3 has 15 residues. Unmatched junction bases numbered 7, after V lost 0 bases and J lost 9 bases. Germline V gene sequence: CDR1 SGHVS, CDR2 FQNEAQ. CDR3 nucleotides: TGTGCCAGCAGCTTAGCGCATCAGCGGGGGTTTGAGCAGTTCTTC. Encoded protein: CASSLAHQRGFEQFF.

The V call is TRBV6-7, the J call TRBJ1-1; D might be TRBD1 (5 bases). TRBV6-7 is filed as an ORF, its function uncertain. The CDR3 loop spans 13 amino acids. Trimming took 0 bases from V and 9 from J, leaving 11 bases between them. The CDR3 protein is CASSYSIADKAFF. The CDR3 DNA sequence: TGTGCCAGCAGTTACTCGATTGCGGACAAAGCTTTCTTT.

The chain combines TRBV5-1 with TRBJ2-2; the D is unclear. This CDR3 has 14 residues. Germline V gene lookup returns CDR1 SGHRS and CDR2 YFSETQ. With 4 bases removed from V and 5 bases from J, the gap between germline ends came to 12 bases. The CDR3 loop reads CASSVGISTGELFF. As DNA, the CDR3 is TGCGCCAGCAGCGTGGGGATATCTACCGGGGAGCTGTTTTTT. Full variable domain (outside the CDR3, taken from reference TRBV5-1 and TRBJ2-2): KAGVTQTPRYLIKTRGQQVTLSCSPISGHRSVSWYQQTPGQGLQFLFEYFSETQRNKGNFPGRFSGRQFSNSRSEMNVSTLELGDSALYLCASSVGISTGELFFGEGSRLTVL.

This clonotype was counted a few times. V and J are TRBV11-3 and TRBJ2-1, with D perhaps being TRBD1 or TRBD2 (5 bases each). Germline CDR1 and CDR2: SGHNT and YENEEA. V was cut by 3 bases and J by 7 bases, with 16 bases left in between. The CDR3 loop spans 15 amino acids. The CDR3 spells CASSLRGALLNEQFF. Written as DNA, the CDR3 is TGTGCCAGCAGCTTGAGGGGAGCCCTCTTAAATGAGCAGTTCTTC.

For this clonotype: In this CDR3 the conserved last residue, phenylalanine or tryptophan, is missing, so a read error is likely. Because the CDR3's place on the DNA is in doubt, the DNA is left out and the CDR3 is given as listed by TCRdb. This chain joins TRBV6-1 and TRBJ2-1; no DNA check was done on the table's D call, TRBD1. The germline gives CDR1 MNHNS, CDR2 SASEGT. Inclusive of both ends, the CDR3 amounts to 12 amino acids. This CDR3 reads CASSDPDRDTEI.

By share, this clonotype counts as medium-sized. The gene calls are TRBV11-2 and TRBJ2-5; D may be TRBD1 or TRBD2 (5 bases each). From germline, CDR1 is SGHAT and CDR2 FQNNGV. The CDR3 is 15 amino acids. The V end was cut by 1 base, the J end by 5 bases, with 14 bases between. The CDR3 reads CASSLVGRSMETQYF. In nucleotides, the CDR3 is TGTGCCAGCAGCTTAGTGGGACGATCGATGGAGACCCAGTACTTC.

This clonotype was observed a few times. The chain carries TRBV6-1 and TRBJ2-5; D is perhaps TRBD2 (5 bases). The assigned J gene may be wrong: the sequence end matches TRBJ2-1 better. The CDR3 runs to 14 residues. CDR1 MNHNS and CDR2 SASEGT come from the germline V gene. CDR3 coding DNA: TGTGCCAGCAGGGTAGAGGGCTCCTACAATGAGCAGTTCTTC. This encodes CASRVEGSYNEQFF.

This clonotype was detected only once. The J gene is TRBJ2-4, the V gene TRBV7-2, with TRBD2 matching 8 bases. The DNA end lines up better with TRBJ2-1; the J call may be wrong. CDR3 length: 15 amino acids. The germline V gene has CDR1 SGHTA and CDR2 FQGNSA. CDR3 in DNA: TGTGCCAGCAGCTTAGCTAGCGGGGTATACAATGAGCAGTTCTTC. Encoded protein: CASSLASGVYNEQFF.

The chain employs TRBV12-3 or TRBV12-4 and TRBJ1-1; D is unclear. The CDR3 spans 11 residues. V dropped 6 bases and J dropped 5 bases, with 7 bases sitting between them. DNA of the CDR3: TGTGCCAGCAGCCGTAGGACTGAAGCTTTCTTT. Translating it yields CASSRRTEAFF.

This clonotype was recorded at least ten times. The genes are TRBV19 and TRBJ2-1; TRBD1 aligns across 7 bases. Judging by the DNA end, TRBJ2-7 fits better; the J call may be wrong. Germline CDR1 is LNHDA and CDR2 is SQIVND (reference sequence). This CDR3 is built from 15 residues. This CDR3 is CASSIVATGNYEQYF. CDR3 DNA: TGTGCCAGTAGTATTGTCGCGACAGGGAACTACGAGCAGTACTTC.

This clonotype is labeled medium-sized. Here the CDR3 reads CASSPRAGETQYF. The CDR3 DNA is TGTGCCAGCAGCCCGAGGGCGGGGGAGACCCAGTACTTC. The chain links TRBV7-9 to TRBJ2-5, with a weak D call TRBD2 (6 bases). The V end was cut by 5 bases, the J end by 5 bases, with 12 bases between. This CDR3 comprises 13 residues. Looked up from germline, CDR1 is SEHNR and CDR2 is FQNEAQ (reference sequence).

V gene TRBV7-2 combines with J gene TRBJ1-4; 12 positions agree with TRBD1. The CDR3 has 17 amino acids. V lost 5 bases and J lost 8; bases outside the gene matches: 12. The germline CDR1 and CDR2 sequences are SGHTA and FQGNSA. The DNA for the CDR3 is TGTGCCAGCAGCCCCCGGGACAGGGGGCGAGTCGGGGAAAAACTGTTTTTT. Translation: CASSPRDRGRVGEKLFF.

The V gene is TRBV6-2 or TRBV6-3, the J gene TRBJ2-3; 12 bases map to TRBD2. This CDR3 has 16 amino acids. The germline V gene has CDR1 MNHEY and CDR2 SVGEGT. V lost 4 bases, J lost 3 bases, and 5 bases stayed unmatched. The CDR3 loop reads CASSSRLAGDTDTQYF. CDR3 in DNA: TGTGCCAGCAGTTCTCGACTAGCGGGAGATACAGATACGCAGTATTTT.